This T cell receptor delta chain was recovered during a study of γδ T cells in repeated Plasmodium falciparum infection. Overall study: The natural-infection arm compared Malian children under seasonal malaria with matched Australian children.

TCRdb re-called the multiplex PCR reads using CATT. In the table there are 90,000 or so delta-chain clones, roughly 0.98% of which are singletons. In the case of this clone: The protein in TCRdb stems from a much larger clone and differs at residue 15 from this DNA's translation, likely a read error; here the protein is translated from the DNA.

Bulk repertoires came from Vgamma9/Vdelta2+ or Vdelta2-negative gammadelta T cells flow-sorted from PBMC. In germline, CDR1 is GEAIGNYY, CDR2 EKD. The CDR3 totals 16 residues. The specimen was gamma-delta T cells from blood. The J gene was not called, though the V gene is TRDV2; the DNA was not compared with TRDD3, the D call given in the table. This TCR derives from a pool of human donors (malaria-infected and uninfected, not separated). The CDR3 spells CACDTVDGGRADKLTF. CDR3 coding DNA: TGTGCCTGTGACACCGTCGACGGGGGTAGGGCGGATAAACTCACCTTT.